The 27 T cell receptor beta chains in this list originate from one sample, sequenced in a study of cytomegalovirus exposure and HLA in healthy donors. The PCR had 60 Vbeta and 13 Jbeta primers. TCRdb's copy holds only in-frame clones and misses some; the assay was immunoSEQ multiplex PCR. Of about 97,000 clones listed, 9.4% are singletons. Sequenced input: PBMCs. Receptor source: a man in his fifties or sixties in good health and CMV-seropositive.

The chain recombines TRBV29-1 with TRBJ2-5; 12 nucleotides agree with TRBD2. The germline CDR1 and CDR2 sequences are SQVTM and ANQGSEA. Trimming cost V 4 bases and J 4 bases; bases outside gene matches: 7. This CDR3 has 15 residues. CDR3 DNA sequence: TGCAGCGTTGCAACTAGCGGGAGGACGGTAGAGACCCAGTACTTC. Translating it yields CSVATSGRTVETQYF. Looking up the rest from reference TRBV29-1 and TRBJ2-5 gives the full variable domain: SAVISQKPSRDICQRGTSLTIQCQVDSQVTMMFWYRQQPGQSLTLIATANQGSEATYESGFVIDKFPISRPNLTFSTLTVSNMSPEDSSIYLCSVATSGRTVETQYFGPGTRLLVL.

This clone was counted only a few times. V and J are TRBV6-5 and TRBJ2-1, with D maybe TRBD1 (6 bases). Trimming cost V 5 bases and J 11 bases, with 10 bases left between them. The CDR3 has 11 residues. The germline CDR1 and CDR2 sequences are MNHEY and SVGAGI. The CDR3 sequence is CASSTGTKQFF. The CDR3, as DNA: TGTGCCAGCAGTACGGGGACAAAGCAGTTCTTC.

The chain links TRBV27 to TRBJ2-7; TRBD1 matches at 10 bases. The CDR3 is 15 amino acids. The V and J ends lost 5 bases and 4 bases, in that order; junction bases with no gene match: 8. Germline loops: CDR1 MNHEY, CDR2 SMNVEV (reference sequence). CDR3 region: CASSPDRGRFYEQYF. In DNA form, the CDR3 reads TGTGCCAGCAGTCCCGACAGGGGGCGCTTTTACGAGCAGTACTTC.

The table lists this clone with a few counts. The chain is built from TRBV6-6 and TRBJ2-5; TRBD2 might be the D (6 bases). Germline CDR1 is MNHNY and CDR2 is SVGAGI (reference sequence). CDR3 length equals 15 residues. V gave up 5 bases and J gave up 5 bases, with 18 bases separating them. The CDR3 nucleotides are TGTGCCAGCAGTCTCGGCGGGATCGGGTTTGAGACCCAGTACTTC. This translates into CASSLGGIGFETQYF.

This clone appeared a few times. The chain has TRBV6-1 and TRBJ2-1, with 10 bases lining up with TRBD2. The CDR3 consists of 17 residues. Germline values: CDR1 MNHNS, CDR2 SASEGT. Germline trimming cut 1 base from V and 9 bases from J; bases unmatched to any gene: 12. As DNA, the CDR3 is TGTGCCAGCAGTGAAGTAGTTTCAGCGGGAGGGTCCGGTGAGCAGTTCTTC. Translating gives CASSEVVSAGGSGEQFF.

V gene TRBV7-9 combines with J gene TRBJ2-5; 10 nucleotides align to TRBD2. The CDR3 has 16 amino acids. Trimming at V came to 1 base and at J to 5 bases, leaving 7 bases not matched to a gene. In germline, CDR1 is SEHNR, CDR2 FQNEAQ (reference sequence). The CDR3 here is CASSLGSGRARETQYF. For the CDR3, the DNA is TGTGCCAGCAGCTTAGGGAGCGGGAGGGCCAGGGAGACCCAGTACTTC.

This clone was found a few times. The chain links TRBV5-1 to TRBJ1-5; no reliable D call. This CDR3 region has 15 residues. Germline V gene data show CDR1 as SGHRS and CDR2 as YFSETQ. V was shortened by 0 bases and J by 0 bases, with 7 bases between the two germline ends. The DNA of the CDR3 is TGCGCCAGCAGCTTGGTCGCCGGTAGCAATCAGCCCCAGCATTTT. This translates into CASSLVAGSNQPQHF.

There are a few counts of this clone. V and J are TRBV2 and TRBJ2-7; 8 positions agree with TRBD2. The CDR3 is 14 amino acids. CDR1 and CDR2 from the germline V gene are SNHLY and FYNNEI. V lost 7 bases to trimming and J lost 0 bases; unmatched junction nucleotides: 5. The DNA of the CDR3 is TGTGCCAGCACTATAGCGGGGAGCTCCTACGAGCAGTACTTC. Its protein is CASTIAGSSYEQYF.

The chain combines TRBV29-1 with TRBJ2-1; 12 bases match TRBD2. The trim removed 7 bases at V and 4 bases at J, leaving 8 bases unmatched. The CDR3 is made up of 15 amino acids. Germline values: CDR1 SQVTM, CDR2 ANQGSEA. The CDR3 region is CSGRGGLAGYNEQFF. As DNA, the CDR3 is TGCAGCGGGAGGGGGGGACTAGCGGGTTACAATGAGCAGTTCTTC.

The chain couples TRBV7-8 to TRBJ2-2; TRBD1 matches 8 bases. The junction had 7 bases not matched to a gene; V was cut back by 3 bases and J by 7 bases. CDR1 is SGHVS and CDR2 is FQNEAQ in the germline V gene. This CDR3 is built from 15 residues. CDR3 DNA sequence: TGTGCCAGCAGCTTTCCCCGACAGGGGTTCGGGGAGCTGTTTTTT. Translation: CASSFPRQGFGELFF.

The rearrangement links TRBV7-2 to TRBJ2-7; 9 nucleotides agree with TRBD1. Trimming took 5 bases from V and 5 from J; bases not matched to a gene: 10. The CDR3 has 15 amino acids. The germline CDR1 and CDR2 sequences are SGHTA and FQGNSA. CDR3 sequence reads: CASSDPQGALNEQYF. The DNA of the CDR3 is TGTGCCAGCAGCGACCCACAGGGGGCGCTGAACGAGCAGTACTTC.

V and J are TRBV18 and TRBJ2-2; the match to TRBD2 covers 7 bases. Losses at the gene ends were 1 base for V and 4 bases for J; bases not matched to a gene: 9. Germline CDR1 reads KGHSH; CDR2 reads LQKENI. This CDR3 is built from 17 residues. The CDR3 reads CASSPRQSGGVTGELFF. CDR3 coding DNA: TGTGCCAGCTCACCACGACAGTCGGGAGGCGTCACCGGGGAGCTGTTTTTT.

This clone was counted only a few times. The DNA of the CDR3 is TGTGCCAGCAGCGGGGCTGCGGTCCGCTCCTACGAGCAGTACTTC. This gives the protein CASSGAAVRSYEQYF. This sequence joins TRBV5-6 and TRBJ2-7; tentatively, D is TRBD1 (5 bases). CDR1 and CDR2 from the germline V gene are SGHDT and YYEEEE. Trimming took 4 bases from V and 0 from J, leaving 14 bases between them. This CDR3 comprises 15 residues.

The V and J genes are TRBV7-3 and TRBJ2-7; TRBD1 matches 7 bases. The germline V gene encodes CDR1 SGHTA and CDR2 FQGTGA. V lost 4 bases, J lost 3 bases, and 6 bases stayed unmatched. The CDR3 extends over 14 amino acids. CDR3 DNA: TGTGCCAGCAGCTCAGGGGGATGGGGCTACGAGCAGTACTTC. Protein: CASSSGGWGYEQYF.

This clone has just a few counts. This chain uses TRBV6-5 with TRBJ1-5, with 9 bases identical to TRBD1. Looked up from germline, CDR1 is MNHEY and CDR2 is SVGAGI. This CDR3 has 14 amino acids. V shed 4 bases and J 5 bases; nucleotides not matched to a gene: 3. The CDR3 loop reads CASSLTGGYQPQHF. The CDR3 coding sequence is TGTGCCAGCAGTTTAACAGGGGGCTATCAGCCCCAGCATTTT.

This clone was recorded a few times. A read error may account for a junction end that differs from germline. V usage is TRBV10-1 and J usage is TRBJ2-3, with a possible D match to TRBD1 (5 bases). Germline V gives CDR1 WNHNN, CDR2 SYGVQD (reference sequence). This CDR3 contains 13 residues. The CDR3 coding sequence is TGCGCCAGCAGTGAAGACAGCAGAGATACGCAGTATTTT. Translation gives CASSEDSRDTQYF.

This sequence joins TRBV2 and TRBJ1-6; 9 bases line up with TRBD1. CDR3 length: 14 residues. In germline, CDR1 is SNHLY, CDR2 FYNNEI. Trimming took 6 bases from V and 9 from J; bases not matched to a gene: 6. For the CDR3, the DNA is TGTGCCAGCAGGGGGGACAGGGAAAGTTCACCCCTCCACTTT. Residues: CASRGDRESSPLHF.

This rearrangement joins TRBV5-1 to TRBJ1-3; no clear D. The CDR3 length is 14 residues. Germline V gene data show CDR1 as SGHRS and CDR2 as YFSETQ. V shed 3 bases and J shed 0 bases, with 7 bases lying between them. Here the CDR3 DNA reads TGCGCCAGCAGCTCAACCGGCTCTGGAAACACCATATATTTT. It translates to CASSSTGSGNTIYF.

This clone was counted only a few times. The chain employs TRBV29-1 and TRBJ2-7, with a possible D match to TRBD2 (6 bases). The CDR3 totals 16 residues. Germline V gene lookup returns CDR1 SQVTM and CDR2 ANQGSEA. V lost 4 bases and J 7 bases, leaving 26 bases between the germline ends. The CDR3, as DNA: TGCAGCGTTGGGGTCGAGTGGGGCGGCTCGCGGGGAGAGCAGTACTTC. This sequence encodes CSVGVEWGGSRGEQYF.

The CDR3 region is CASSPTGVRNSPLHF. The CDR3 nucleotides are TGTGCCAGCAGTCCTACAGGGGTTCGGAATTCACCCCTCCACTTT. The chain links TRBV6-1 to TRBJ1-6; 7 bases match TRBD1. CDR3 length: 15 amino acids. V shed 5 bases, J shed 7 bases, and the junction held 8 bases outside the gene matches. Germline CDR1 MNHNS, CDR2 SASEGT.

A few counts support this clone. CDR3 protein: CASSVELAGTDTQYF. In nucleotides, the CDR3 is TGTGCCAGCAGCGTAGAACTAGCGGGCACAGATACGCAGTATTTT. The chain uses TRBV9 and TRBJ2-3; 8 bases map to TRBD2. J gave up 1 base and V 0 bases, and 1 base lay outside the gene matches. This CDR3 has 15 amino acids. In germline, CDR1 is SGDLS, CDR2 YYNGEE.

This clone was counted between two and nine times. The genes are TRBV5-1 and TRBJ2-7; 8 bases match TRBD2. This CDR3 region has 14 residues. Germline lookup yields CDR1 SGHRS and CDR2 YFSETQ. The J segment lost 5 bases and the V segment lost 3 bases, leaving 7 bases of the junction unmatched. CDR3 sequence (DNA): TGCGCCAGCAGCTCCCCTGGCGGGAGGAACGAGCAGTACTTC. It yields the protein CASSSPGGRNEQYF.

The rearrangement joins TRBV7-6 to TRBJ2-1; D gene unclear. V was shortened by 3 bases and J by 7 bases, with 7 bases between the two germline ends. Germline V gene data show CDR1 as SGHVS and CDR2 as FNYEAQ. The CDR3 runs 12 residues. CDR3 residues: CASSFRGNEQFF. CDR3 coding DNA: TGTGCCAGCAGCTTCCGAGGTAATGAGCAGTTCTTC.

V and J are TRBV28 and TRBJ2-3, with D tentatively TRBD2 (7 bases). Germline V gene sequence: CDR1 MDHEN, CDR2 SYDVKM. The V and J ends lost 6 bases and 2 bases respectively, with 21 bases between them. The CDR3 is 17 amino acids. The CDR3: CASSPSGASGTTDTQYF. In DNA, the CDR3 is TGTGCCAGCAGCCCCTCGGGGGCTAGCGGCACCACAGATACGCAGTATTTT.

V is TRBV2 and J is TRBJ2-7, with D possibly TRBD2 on 6 matching bases. V dropped 8 bases and J dropped 3 bases, with 17 bases sitting between them. The germline gives CDR1 SNHLY, CDR2 FYNNEI. This CDR3 comprises 14 residues. CDR3 loop: CASGVDMGGYEQYF. CDR3 sequence (DNA): TGTGCCAGCGGAGTCGACATGGGGGGCTACGAGCAGTACTTC.

Written as DNA, the CDR3 is TGTGCCAGCAGCTTAGCCCCACAGCCCTACGAGCAGTACTTC. This codes for CASSLAPQPYEQYF. The V and J genes are TRBV11-2 and TRBJ2-7; D is unclear. The CDR3 is made up of 14 amino acids. Trimming shortened V by 1 base and J by 2 bases, and 9 bases separated the two germline ends. The germline gives CDR1 SGHAT, CDR2 FQNNGV. Full variable domain (remainder filled in from reference TRBV11-2 and TRBJ2-7): EAGVAQSPRYKIIEKRQSVAFWCNPISGHATLYWYQQILGQGPKLLIQFQNNGVVDDSQLPKDRFSAERLKGVDSTLKIQPAKLEDSAVYLCASSLAPQPYEQYFGPGTRLTVT.

V and J are TRBV19 and TRBJ2-5; D may be TRBD1 (6 bases). Germline values: CDR1 LNHDA, CDR2 SQIVND (reference sequence). The length of the CDR3 is 14 residues. V shed 10 bases and J shed 5 bases, with 20 bases lying between them. The CDR3 protein is CATSGTLRSETQYF. The CDR3 coding sequence is TGTGCCACCTCCGGGACATTAAGGTCGGAGACCCAGTACTTC.